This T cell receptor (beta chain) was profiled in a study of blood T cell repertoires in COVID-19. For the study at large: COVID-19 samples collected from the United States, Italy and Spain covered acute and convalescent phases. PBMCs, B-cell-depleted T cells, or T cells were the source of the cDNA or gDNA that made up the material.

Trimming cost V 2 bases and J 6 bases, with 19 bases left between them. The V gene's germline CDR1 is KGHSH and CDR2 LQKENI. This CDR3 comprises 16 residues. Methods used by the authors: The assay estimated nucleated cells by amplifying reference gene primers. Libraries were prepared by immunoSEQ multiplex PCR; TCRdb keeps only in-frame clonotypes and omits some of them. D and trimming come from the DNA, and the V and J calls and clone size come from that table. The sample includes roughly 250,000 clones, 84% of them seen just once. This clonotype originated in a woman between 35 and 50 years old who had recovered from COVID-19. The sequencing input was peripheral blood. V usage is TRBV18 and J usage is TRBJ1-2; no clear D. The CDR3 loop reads CASSPTLVQREDGYTF. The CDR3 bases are TGTGCCAGCTCACCAACCCTCGTTCAGCGAGAAGATGGCTACACCTTC.